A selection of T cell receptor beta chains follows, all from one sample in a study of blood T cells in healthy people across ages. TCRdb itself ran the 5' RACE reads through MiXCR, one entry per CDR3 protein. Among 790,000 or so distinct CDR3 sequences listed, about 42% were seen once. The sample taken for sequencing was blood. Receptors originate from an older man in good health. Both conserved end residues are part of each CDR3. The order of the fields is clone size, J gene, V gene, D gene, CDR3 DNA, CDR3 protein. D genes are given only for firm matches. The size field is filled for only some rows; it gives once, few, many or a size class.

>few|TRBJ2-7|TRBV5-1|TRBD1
TGCGCCAGCAGCGCCCGGACAGGGGGCGATAGCTCCTACGAGCAGTACTTC
CASSARTGGDSSYEQYF
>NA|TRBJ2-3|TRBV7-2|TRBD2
TGTGCCAGCAGCTTTGGACTAGCGGCCACAGATACGCAGTATTTT
CASSFGLAATDTQYF
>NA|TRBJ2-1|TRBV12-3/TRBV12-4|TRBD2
TGTGCCAGCAGTTTTTGGCTAGCGGGAACCTACAATGAGCAGTTCTTC
CASSFWLAGTYNEQFF
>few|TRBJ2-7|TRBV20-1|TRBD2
TGCAGTGCTCTGCTACTTAGCGGGAGGTCCTACGAGCAGTACTTC
CSALLLSGRSYEQYF
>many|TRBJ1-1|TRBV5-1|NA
TGCGCCAGCAGCTTGGTGTGGTCCACTGAAGCTTTCTTT
CASSLVWSTEAFF
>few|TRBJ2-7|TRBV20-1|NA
TGCAGTGCTAGAGCGAACTACGAGCAGTACTTC
CSARANYEQYF
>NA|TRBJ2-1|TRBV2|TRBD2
TGTGCCAGCAGTGAAGCATTAGCGGGAGGTTTCTACAATGAGCAGTTCTTC
CASSEALAGGFYNEQFF
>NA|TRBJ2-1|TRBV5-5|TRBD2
TGTGCCAGCAGCTTTCGACTAGCGAACAACAATGAGCAGTTCTTC
CASSFRLANNNEQFF
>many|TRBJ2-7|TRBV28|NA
TGTGCCAGCAGTTTAGTAGCGGTTTCCTACGAGCAGTACTTC
CASSLVAVSYEQYF
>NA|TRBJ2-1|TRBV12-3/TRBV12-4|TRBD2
TGTGCCAGCAGTACTGATCCGGGACTAGCGGGCAATGAGCAGTTCTTC
CASSTDPGLAGNEQFF
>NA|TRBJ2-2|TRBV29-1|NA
TGCGGCGTTTGGGCGAACACCGGGGAGCTGTTTTTT
CGVWANTGELFF
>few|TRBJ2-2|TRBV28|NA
TGTGCCAGTTGGGACGCCCCCGGCGGGGAGCTGTTTTTT
CASWDAPGGELFF
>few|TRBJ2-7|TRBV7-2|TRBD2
TGTGCCAGCAGCACTAGCGGGGGAGCCTACGAGCAGTACTTC
CASSTSGGAYEQYF
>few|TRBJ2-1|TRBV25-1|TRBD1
TGTGCCAGCAGTGTATCGTTACCGGGACAGGGGAACAATGAGCAGTTCTTC
CASSVSLPGQGNNEQFF
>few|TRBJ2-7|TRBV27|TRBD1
TGTGCCAGCAGCTCCCACGACAGGGCAGCCTACGAGCAGTACTTC
CASSSHDRAAYEQYF
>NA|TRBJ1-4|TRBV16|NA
TGTGCCAGCAGCCATCCACAGGGTGATGCGGGAAAACTGTTTTTT
CASSHPQGDAGKLFF
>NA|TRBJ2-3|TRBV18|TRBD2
TGTGCCAGCTCACCAGAGGGACTAGCGATTAGCACAGATACGCAGTATTTT
CASSPEGLAISTDTQYF
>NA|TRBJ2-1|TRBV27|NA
TGTGCCAGCAGTGCCCCAGGACAGTTCGTCAATGAGCAGTTCTTC
CASSAPGQFVNEQFF
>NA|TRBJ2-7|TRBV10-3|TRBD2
TGTGCCATCGCGACGGGGGGGCCTTACGAGCAGTACTTC
CAIATGGPYEQYF
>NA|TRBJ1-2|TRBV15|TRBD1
TGTGCCACCAGCAGACTTGACAGGGAAAGCTATGGCTACACCTTC
CATSRLDRESYGYTF
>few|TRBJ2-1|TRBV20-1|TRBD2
TGCAGTGCTAGAGATAGGAGCGGGAGGATCACCTACAATGAGCAGTTCTTC
CSARDRSGRITYNEQFF
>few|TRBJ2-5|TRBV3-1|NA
TGTGCCAGCAGCCAAGATGGAGTGGTGAAGACCCAGTACTTC
CASSQDGVVKTQYF
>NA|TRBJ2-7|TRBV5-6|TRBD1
TGTGCCAGCAGCTTGGTGACAGGGTTGAACGAGCAGTACTTC
CASSLVTGLNEQYF
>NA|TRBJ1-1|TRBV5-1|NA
TGCGCCAGCAGCTTGGAAGGGGAACACACTGAAGCTTTCTTT
CASSLEGEHTEAFF
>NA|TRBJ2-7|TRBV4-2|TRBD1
TGTGCCAGCAGCCAGAGGACAGGGGGCACCTACGAGCAGTACTTC
CASSQRTGGTYEQYF
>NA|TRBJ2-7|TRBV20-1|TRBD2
TGCAGTGCTAGGGGGTTAGGCGGGGGAATAAACAATGAGCAGTACTTC
CSARGLGGGINNEQYF
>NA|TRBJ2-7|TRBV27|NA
TGTGCCAGCAGTTATGCAGGAAGTGGGTCCTACGAGCAGTACTTC
CASSYAGSGSYEQYF
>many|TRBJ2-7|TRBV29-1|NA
TGCAGCGTTGAAGTCAGGGGAGACTACGAGCAGTACTTC
CSVEVRGDYEQYF
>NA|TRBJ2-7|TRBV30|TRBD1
TGTGCCTGGAGTTCTGACACAGGGGGATACAATGAGCAGTACTTC
CAWSSDTGGYNEQYF
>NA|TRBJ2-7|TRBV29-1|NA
TGCAGCGTAGCACACATAAGGACAGCGATCTCCTACGAGCAGTACTTC
CSVAHIRTAISYEQYF
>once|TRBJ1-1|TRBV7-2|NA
TGTGCCAGCAGCTTACCGGGTCAATGGGGCGCTGAAGCTTTCTTT
CASSLPGQWGAEAFF
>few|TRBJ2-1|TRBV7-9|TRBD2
TGTGCCAGCAGCTTGTCCGGGACTAGCTATGGAGATGAGCAGTTCTTC
CASSLSGTSYGDEQFF
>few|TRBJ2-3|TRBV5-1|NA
TGCGCCAGCAGCTTGGAAGGGCGGGTAGCGCGTGACACAGATACGCAGTATTTT
CASSLEGRVARDTDTQYF
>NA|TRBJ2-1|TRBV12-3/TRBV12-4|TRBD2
TGTGCCAGCAGTCCCACCGGGAGCGGGAGTACCTACAATGAGCAGTTCTTC
CASSPTGSGSTYNEQFF
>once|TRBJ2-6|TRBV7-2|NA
TGTGCCAGCAGCTTTGAACCCTCTGGGGCCAACGTCCTGACTTTC
CASSFEPSGANVLTF
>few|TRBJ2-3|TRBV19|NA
TGTGCCAGTAGCCCACAGCCTAGGGTACCAGATACGCAGTATTTT
CASSPQPRVPDTQYF
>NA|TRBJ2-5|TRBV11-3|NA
TGTGCCAGCAGCCGAGCGGCGACCCAGTACTTC
CASSRAATQYF
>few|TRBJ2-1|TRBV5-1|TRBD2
TGCGCCAGCAGCGCATCCGGGACTAGTAGGACGAATGAGCAGTTCTTC
CASSASGTSRTNEQFF
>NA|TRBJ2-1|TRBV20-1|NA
TGCAGTGCTAGAGAGCGGTTCAATGAGCAGTTCTTC
CSARERFNEQFF
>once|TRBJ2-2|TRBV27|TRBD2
TGTGCCAGCACCCTAGCGGGTTACACCGGGGAGCTGTTTTTT
CASTLAGYTGELFF
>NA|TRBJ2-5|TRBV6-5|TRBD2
TGTGCCTGCAGTTACTCGACTTCGGGGCCTAGCGGGAGGCCCAGACGGGAGACCCAGTACTTC
CACSYSTSGPSGRPRRETQYF
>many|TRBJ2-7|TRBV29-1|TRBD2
TGCAGCGTTCAGGGTTCTAGCGGAGCCTACGAGCAGTACTTC
CSVQGSSGAYEQYF
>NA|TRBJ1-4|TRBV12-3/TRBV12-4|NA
TGTGCCAGCAGTAATGGACAGACTAATGAAAAACTGTTTTTT
CASSNGQTNEKLFF
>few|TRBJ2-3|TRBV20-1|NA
TGCAGTGCTAGAGAGCAGGGGAGACCCACAGATACGCAGTATTTT
CSAREQGRPTDTQYF
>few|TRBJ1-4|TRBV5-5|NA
TGTGCCAGCAGCTCAAGCGGGCTCCCTGAAAAACTGTTTTTT
CASSSSGLPEKLFF
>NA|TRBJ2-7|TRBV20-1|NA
TGCAGTGCTCCCCGGTCGAGGGCCGGGTACGAGCAGTACTTC
CSAPRSRAGYEQYF
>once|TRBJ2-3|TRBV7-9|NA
TGTGCCAGCAGCTACCCCAGGGGTGTCACAGATACGCAGTATTTT
CASSYPRGVTDTQYF
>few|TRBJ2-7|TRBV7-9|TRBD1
TGTGCCAGCAGCAAACCGGGACAGATCTACGAGCAGTACTTC
CASSKPGQIYEQYF
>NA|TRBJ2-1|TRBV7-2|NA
TGTGCCAGCAGCGAATACTACTACAATGAGCAGTTCTTC
CASSEYYYNEQFF
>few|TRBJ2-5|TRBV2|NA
TGTGCCAGCAGTCGAGACAGAGGTCCCGTCGAAGAGACCCAGTACTTC
CASSRDRGPVEETQYF
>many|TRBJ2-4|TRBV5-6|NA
TGTGCCAGCAGCGCATTCGGGAGAACCAAAAACATTCAGTACTTC
CASSAFGRTKNIQYF
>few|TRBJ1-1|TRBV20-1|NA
TGCAGTGCCCCCCTGGGGAAATGGGGGCGCGCTGAAGCTTTCTTT
CSAPLGKWGRAEAFF
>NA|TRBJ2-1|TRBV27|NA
TGTGCCAGCAGTTTACTCAGCGGGTATAACAATGAGCAGTTCTTC
CASSLLSGYNNEQFF
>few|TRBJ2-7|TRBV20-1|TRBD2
TGCAGTGCTTCTGGGACTAGCGGGAGTACCTACGAGCAGTACTTC
CSASGTSGSTYEQYF
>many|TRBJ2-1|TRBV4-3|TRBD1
TGCGCCAGCAGCCAAGATCACAGGGGGAGCAATGAGCAGTTCTTC
CASSQDHRGSNEQFF
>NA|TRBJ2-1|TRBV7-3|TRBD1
TGTGCCAGCAGCCCCAGCTACGGGACAGGCTACAATGAGCAGTTCTTC
CASSPSYGTGYNEQFF
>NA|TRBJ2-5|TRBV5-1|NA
TGCGCCTGCAGCTTGGACCAGGGCCCCTCTCAAGAGACCCAGTACTTC
CACSLDQGPSQETQYF
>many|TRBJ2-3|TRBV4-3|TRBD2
TGCGCCAGCGGGAGGGCCCTCGCGGATACGCAGTATTTT
CASGRALADTQYF
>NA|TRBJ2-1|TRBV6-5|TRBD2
TGTGCCAGCAGGCAGTTGGGGACTATCGAGAGGAATGAGCAGTTCTTC
CASRQLGTIERNEQFF